A single sample is the source of the 16 T cell receptor beta chains below, sequenced in a study of siplizumab effects on memory and regulatory T cells. TCRdb's table, derived via immunoSEQ multiplex PCR, lists solely in-frame clones and lacks some. This sample yields under 85,000 clones, of which 80% to 90% are seen a single time; roughly 1.7% belongs to the top ten. Sequenced material: Tregs sorted from blood. These receptors were taken from a human donor in good health.

This clone was detected only a few times. V is TRBV2 and J is TRBJ1-1; 7 bases match TRBD1. V shed 2 bases, J shed 1 base, and the junction held 1 base outside the gene matches. This CDR3 comprises 14 residues. The germline CDR1 and CDR2 sequences are SNHLY and FYNNEI. Here the CDR3 reads CASSERTGNTEAFF. CDR3 nucleotides: TGTGCCAGCAGTGAAAGGACAGGGAACACTGAAGCTTTCTTT. Full variable domain (outside the CDR3, taken from reference TRBV2 and TRBJ1-1): EPEVTQTPSHQVTQMGQEVILRCVPISNHLYFYWYRQILGQKVEFLVSFYNNEISEKSEIFDDQFSVERPDGSNFTLKIRSTKLEDSAMYFCASSERTGNTEAFFGQGTRLTVV.

This clone has only a few counts. The chain is built from TRBV7-9 and TRBJ1-1; perhaps TRBD1 as D (5 bases). The CDR3 consists of 12 residues. Germline V CDR1 and CDR2: SEHNR, FQNEAQ (reference sequence). V was trimmed by 3 bases and J by 7 bases, leaving 9 bases between them. In DNA, the CDR3 is TGTGCCAGCAGCTTGGGGCGGATTGAAGCTTTCTTT. This codes for CASSLGRIEAFF.

The CDR3 coding sequence is TGTGCCAGCTCGAGGGAGGGCTACGAGCAGTACTTC. Translated: CASSREGYEQYF. The V call is TRBV18, the J call TRBJ2-7, with 7 bases matching TRBD2. Germline loops: CDR1 KGHSH, CDR2 LQKENI. After removal of 6 bases from V and 3 bases from J, the junction contained 2 bases not matched to a gene. The CDR3 length is 12 residues.

The sample holds a few counts of this clone. J is TRBJ1-5 and V is TRBV28; D ambiguous. The CDR3 covers 12 residues. Trimming pared 8 bases from V and 2 bases from J, leaving 7 bases between. Germline lookup yields CDR1 MDHEN and CDR2 SYDVKM. CDR3 residues: CASRAGNQPQHF. The CDR3 DNA reads TGTGCCAGCCGGGCAGGCAATCAGCCCCAGCATTTT.

V is TRBV28 and J is TRBJ2-7; D possibly uses TRBD1 or TRBD2 (5 bases each). Germline assignment: CDR1 MDHEN and CDR2 SYDVKM. There are 15 residues in the CDR3. V lost 6 bases to trimming and J lost 0 bases, with 15 bases between them. In DNA, the CDR3 is TGTGCCAGCAGCCCCTCTGGGGGTAGCTCCTACGAGCAGTACTTC. Its protein is CASSPSGGSSYEQYF.

The CDR3 is CASSLALQSGELFF. The CDR3 DNA reads TGTGCCAGCAGCTTAGCGCTTCAGAGCGGGGAGCTGTTTTTT. The rearrangement joins TRBV7-9 to TRBJ2-2; D call uncertain. The germline CDR1 and CDR2 sequences are SEHNR and FQNEAQ (reference sequence). V was trimmed by 0 bases and J by 7 bases, leaving 9 bases between them. There are 14 residues in the CDR3. Variable domain in full (rest from reference TRBV7-9 and TRBJ2-2): DTGVSQNPRHKITKRGQNVTFRCDPISEHNRLYWYRQTLGQGPEFLTYFQNEAQLEKSRLLSDRFSAERPKGSFSTLEIQRTEQGDSAMYLCASSLALQSGELFFGEGSRLTVL.

This sequence joins TRBV30 and TRBJ2-1, with D possibly being TRBD1 or TRBD2 (5 bases each). Germline CDR1 is GTSNPN and CDR2 is SVGIG (reference sequence). The CDR3 covers 14 residues. The V end was cut by 7 bases, the J end by 4 bases, with 17 bases between. CDR3 residues: CASAGWGNYNEQFF. As DNA, the CDR3 is TGTGCCTCCGCAGGGTGGGGGAATTACAATGAGCAGTTCTTC.

V usage is TRBV18 and J usage is TRBJ1-5; 12 bases agree with TRBD1. CDR1 KGHSH and CDR2 LQKENI come from the germline V gene. V was clipped by 3 bases and J by 6 bases; unmatched bases: 6. This CDR3 spans 16 amino acids. The CDR3 bases are TGTGCCAGCTCACCCCCGGGACAGGGGGCGCCTCAGCCCCAGCATTTT. Translated, it gives CASSPPGQGAPQPQHF.

The chain couples TRBV23-1 to TRBJ1-1; D gene ambiguous. TRBV23-1 qualifies as an ORF whose function is uncertain. Trimming took 0 bases from V and 7 from J, leaving 12 bases between them. CDR3 length: 14 amino acids. The CDR3 coding sequence is TGCGCCAGCAGTCAATCGAAAGGCTCACTTGAAGCTTTCTTT. Its protein is CASSQSKGSLEAFF.

This clone is a singleton in its sample. V is TRBV4-1 and J is TRBJ1-2; 9 bases map to TRBD1. This CDR3 comprises 13 residues. Germline CDR1 is MGHRA and CDR2 is YSYEKL. The V gene end was trimmed by 6 bases and the J gene end by 1 base; junction bases not matched to a gene: 0. CDR3 protein: CASRDRGNYGYTF. As DNA, the CDR3 is TGCGCCAGCAGGGACAGGGGTAACTATGGCTACACCTTC.

CDR3 DNA: TGCGCCAGCAGCTCGACTAGCGGGACCTCCTACAATGAGCAGTTCTTC. Residues: CASSSTSGTSYNEQFF. The chain joins TRBV5-1 to TRBJ2-1; 11 bases map to TRBD2. The CDR3 runs to 16 residues. Germline trimming cut 3 bases from V and 0 bases from J; bases unmatched to any gene: 2. Germline V gene data show CDR1 as SGHRS and CDR2 as YFSETQ. The complete variable domain, with remaining parts taken from reference TRBV5-1 and TRBJ2-1, reads KAGVTQTPRYLIKTRGQQVTLSCSPISGHRSVSWYQQTPGQGLQFLFEYFSETQRNKGNFPGRFSGRQFSNSRSEMNVSTLELGDSALYLCASSSTSGTSYNEQFFGPGTRLTVL.

The table lists this clone with a count of one. The gene calls are TRBV5-5 and TRBJ2-5; 11 nucleotides line up with TRBD2. Per germline, CDR1 SGHKS and CDR2 YYEKEE (reference sequence). The CDR3 consists of 15 residues. After removal of 3 bases from V and 2 bases from J, the junction contained 3 bases not matched to a gene. The CDR3 DNA reads as TGTGCCAGCAGCTGGGGACTAGCGGTTCAAGAGACCCAGTACTTC. This translates into CASSWGLAVQETQYF.

The chain couples TRBV7-2 to TRBJ2-3, with 8 bases matching TRBD2. The CDR3 loop spans 11 amino acids. Germline CDR1 and CDR2: SGHTA and FQGNSA. V shed 5 bases and J 8 bases; nucleotides not matched to a gene: 0. The CDR3 loop is CASSRGGTQYF. The DNA of the CDR3 is TGTGCCAGCAGCCGGGGGGGTACGCAGTATTTT.

V usage is TRBV6-6 and J usage is TRBJ1-4; 9 positions agree with TRBD1. Per the germline V gene, CDR1 is MNHNY and CDR2 is SVGAGI (reference sequence). The CDR3 is 15 residues long. V was clipped by 6 bases and J by 7 bases; unmatched bases: 9. CDR3 nucleotides: TGTGCCAGCAGAAGTCATCGGACAGGGGCTGAAAAACTGTTTTTT. Its protein product is CASRSHRTGAEKLFF.

As to this clone: This sample includes further DNA sequences coding for the same CDR3. The rearrangement uses TRBV5-1 and TRBJ1-2; D remains ambiguous. CDR1 and CDR2 (germline): SGHRS, YFSETQ. V gave up 1 base and J gave up 2 bases, with 6 bases separating them. There are 13 residues in the CDR3. CDR3 in DNA: TGCGCCAGCAGCTTGCAGGCCAACTATGGCTACACCTTC. Translated: CASSLQANYGYTF.

This clone was seen once. CDR3 sequence (DNA): TGTGCCAGTGGGCAGGGTTTTGTTGAAAAACTGTTTTTT. Its protein is CASGQGFVEKLFF. This chain links TRBV6-1 with TRBJ1-4, with D possibly TRBD1 on 5 matching bases. V was cut by 9 bases and J by 7 bases, with 15 bases left in between. Germline CDR1 and CDR2: MNHNS and SASEGT. This CDR3 is 13 amino acids long.